This TCR beta chain is from a study of blood T cell repertoires in COVID-19. About the study: Samples representing acute and convalescent COVID-19 were sourced from the United States, Italy and Spain.

Trimming shortened V by 4 bases and J by 1 base, and 14 bases separated the two germline ends. There are 15 residues in the CDR3. The germline V gene encodes CDR1 SGHRS and CDR2 YFSETQ. Grouping used clinical history reported by participants in a survey and questionnaire. Original methodology: Researchers report that nucleated cell counts were estimated from reference gene primer amplification. Sequencing was performed with immunoSEQ multiplex PCR; in TCRdb, only in-frame clones are kept and a portion is missing. That table gives V, J and clone size, and the DNA gave D and trimming. The data hold 200,000 to 250,000 clones, with approximately 90% observed a single time.

The specimen was PBMCs or T cells enriched from blood (not recorded which). This rearrangement joins TRBV5-1 to TRBJ1-1, with TRBD1 as a possible D gene (6 bases). The receptor was derived from a young man who had recovered from COVID-19. The CDR3 loop reads CASSRPTGSNTEAFF. CDR3 bases: TGCGCCAGCAGCAGGCCGACAGGATCGAACACTGAAGCTTTCTTT.